The 3 T cell receptor beta chains below were found in one sample sequenced in a study of neurological immune-mediated disorders. MiXCR was run by TCRdb on the 5' RACE reads, yielding one entry per CDR3 protein. Of approximately 77,000 distinct CDR3 sequences listed, approximately 10% are singletons. The sample consisted of PBMCs. The source is a man in his fifties in good health.

This sequence joins TRBV7-6 and TRBJ2-3; D is perhaps TRBD1 (6 bases). V was shortened by 1 base and J by 2 bases, with 16 bases between the two germline ends. Looked up from germline, CDR1 is SGHVS and CDR2 is FNYEAQ. CDR3 length: 17 amino acids. The CDR3 protein is CASSLGVQGIPTDTQYF. The CDR3 nucleotides read TGTGCCAGCAGCTTAGGAGTCCAGGGGATCCCCACAGATACGCAGTATTTT.

This clonotype was counted at least ten times. At one end, the junction sequence differs from germline, possibly due to a read error. V and J are TRBV3-1 and TRBJ1-6, with D perhaps TRBD1 (5 bases). Looked up from germline, CDR1 is LGHDT and CDR2 is YNNKEL (reference sequence). The CDR3 has 14 amino acids. The CDR3 here is CASNQVGSGTGLHF. The CDR3 nucleotides are TGTGCCAGCAACCAAGTTGGCTCCGGGACTGGCCTCCACTTT.

To note about this clonotype: A much larger clone differs by one base, so this may be a read error. In this CDR3 the conserved last residue, phenylalanine or tryptophan, is missing, so a read error is likely. V gene TRBV20-1 combines with J gene TRBJ1-4, with D uncertain. The CDR3 has 12 amino acids. V lost 0 bases and J 8 bases, leaving 7 bases between the germline ends. In germline, CDR1 is DFQATT, CDR2 SNEGSKA (reference sequence). For the CDR3, the DNA is TGCAGTGCTAGAGATCTGAGAGAAAAACTGTTTTAT. It encodes CSARDLREKLFY.